The 7 T cell receptor beta chains below all came from one sample that was sequenced in a study of monozygotic twins with inflammatory bowel disease. TCRdb processed the 5' RACE reads again and assigns one entry to each CDR3 protein, with no DNA. Recorded for this sample: roughly 90,000 distinct CDR3 sequences. The material sequenced was blood. All receptors derive from a human donor with ulcerative colitis or Crohn's disease, or a healthy co-twin of an affected twin (not recorded which).

The CDR3 sequence is CAITADSMNTEAFF. V gene TRBV10-3 combines with J gene TRBJ1-1; the TCRdb call, TRBD1, lacks DNA for checking. This CDR3 has 14 residues. Per the germline V gene, CDR1 is ENHRY and CDR2 is SYGVKD.

This chain's CDR3 is CASPRWGSRGENIQYF. The V gene is TRBV5-1, the J gene TRBJ2-4; the D call of TRBD1 rests on TCRdb alone, since no DNA is present to check it. The CDR3 sequence is 16 residues long. Germline-derived CDR1 and CDR2 are SGHRS and YFSETQ.

The gene calls are TRBV12-3 or TRBV12-4 and TRBJ2-3; TCRdb's D call, TRBD2, is unchecked because there is no DNA. There are 14 residues in the CDR3. CDR3 in amino acids: CASSFGGPTDTQYF.

This sequence joins TRBV29-1 and TRBJ1-1; TCRdb calls TRBD1, which cannot be checked without DNA. The CDR3 extends over 13 amino acids. Germline lookup yields CDR1 SQVTM and CDR2 ANQGSEA. The CDR3: CSGDRATGTEAFF.

The V and J genes are TRBV5-1 and TRBJ1-1. The CDR3 contains 14 residues. Per germline, CDR1 SGHRS and CDR2 YFSETQ. Here the CDR3 reads CASSLDRVGTEAFF.

J is TRBJ1-5 and V is TRBV20-1. The CDR3 extends over 13 amino acids. From germline, CDR1 is DFQATT and CDR2 SNEGSKA (reference sequence). CDR3 amino acids: CSARIPAGQPQHF.

The rearrangement uses TRBV28 and TRBJ2-7; TCRdb names TRBD1, which stays unverified in the absence of DNA. This CDR3 has 13 residues. Germline CDR1 and CDR2: MDHEN and SYDVKM. This CDR3 is CASSPPGREEQYF.